Listed here are 13 T cell receptor beta chains from one sample, sequenced in a study of blood T cell repertoires in COVID-19. Data came from immunoSEQ multiplex PCR; TCRdb stores just in-frame clones and leaves some out. Of 250,000 or so clones in the sample, roughly 87% were seen once. Sample: PBMCs or T cells enriched from blood (not recorded which). Source of these receptors: a woman under 40 with acute COVID-19.

This clone was seen ten or more times. This chain joins TRBV6-5 and TRBJ1-2; 10 positions match TRBD1. The CDR3 is 15 amino acids. The V gene end was trimmed by 4 bases and the J gene end by 4 bases; junction bases not matched to a gene: 6. Germline V lookup: CDR1 MNHEY, CDR2 SVGAGI. CDR3 protein: CASSSTGGAGYGYTF. CDR3 nucleotides: TGTGCCAGCAGTTCGACAGGGGGCGCAGGCTATGGCTACACCTTC.

The rearrangement uses TRBV6-5 and TRBJ1-1; D gene uncertain. V lost 0 bases to trimming and J lost 0 bases, with 8 bases between them. The CDR3 has 15 amino acids. Germline V CDR1 and CDR2: MNHEY, SVGAGI. CDR3: CASSYSRILNTEAFF. The CDR3 nucleotides are TGTGCCAGCAGTTACTCGAGAATTTTGAACACTGAAGCTTTCTTT.

This chain connects TRBV7-9 to TRBJ1-6; TRBD1 is a possible D gene (5 bases). The ends were cut back, 5 bases at V and 8 bases at J, with 13 bases in the middle. Germline V gene data show CDR1 as SEHNR and CDR2 as FQNEAQ (reference sequence). The CDR3 spans 14 residues. The DNA for the CDR3 is TGTGCCAGCAGCGGACACCGAAGCGATTCACCCCTCCACTTT. The encoded protein is CASSGHRSDSPLHF.

V and J are TRBV5-1 and TRBJ1-6; a weak D match, TRBD1 (5 bases). CDR3 length equals 15 residues. Trimming removed 2 bases at V and 10 bases at J, with 16 bases between. CDR1 is SGHRS and CDR2 is YFSETQ in the germline V gene. The CDR3 is CASSLGAGVGSPLHF. CDR3 in DNA: TGCGCCAGCAGCTTAGGGGCGGGGGTTGGCTCACCCCTCCACTTT.

This clone was counted a single time. V is TRBV5-1 and J is TRBJ2-1, with 11 bases fitting TRBD2. V dropped 4 bases and J dropped 2; count of bases not matched to a gene: 17. CDR3 length: 20 residues. CDR1 SGHRS and CDR2 YFSETQ come from the germline V gene. The DNA of the CDR3 is TGCGCCAGCAGCCCGTGGTCTCAACCTTTAGCGGGGGGGCCCTACAATGAGCAGTTCTTC. Its protein product is CASSPWSQPLAGGPYNEQFF.

The V and J genes are TRBV6-5 and TRBJ1-5, with 10 bases matching TRBD1. This CDR3 contains 14 residues. V lost 6 bases to trimming and J lost 7 bases; unmatched junction nucleotides: 6. CDR1 and CDR2 from the germline V gene are MNHEY and SVGAGI. In DNA form, the CDR3 reads TGTGCCAGCAGGAACCAGGACAGGGGGCAGCCCCAGCATTTT. Protein: CASRNQDRGQPQHF.

This rearrangement joins TRBV18 to TRBJ1-5, with D possibly being TRBD1 (5 bases). This CDR3 contains 14 residues. Deletions cut 3 bases from V and 2 bases from J, with 8 bases between. Germline CDR1 reads KGHSH; CDR2 reads LQKENI. As DNA, the CDR3 is TGTGCCAGCTCACCGGACAATGGCAATCAGCCCCAGCATTTT. It translates to CASSPDNGNQPQHF.

Here the CDR3 reads CSVERGRTFF. CDR3 DNA: TGCAGCGTTGAGAGAGGGAGAACTTTCTTT. The chain joins TRBV29-1 to TRBJ1-1; D not resolved. The V and J ends lost 3 bases and 12 bases respectively, with 11 bases between them. Germline V lookup: CDR1 SQVTM, CDR2 ANQGSEA. This CDR3 is 10 amino acids long.

The rearrangement links TRBV7-9 to TRBJ1-4; tentative D call: TRBD1 (5 bases). The CDR3 is made up of 14 amino acids. V lost 5 bases to trimming and J lost 8 bases, with 15 bases between them. Germline assignment: CDR1 SEHNR and CDR2 FQNEAQ (reference sequence). CDR3 nucleotide sequence: TGTGCCAGCAGCATCAGGGTGCCATTAGAAAAACTGTTTTTT. Translation gives CASSIRVPLEKLFF.

CDR3 loop: CASSLISGGTDTQYF. CDR3 bases: TGTGCCAGCAGCTTAATTAGCGGGGGCACAGATACGCAGTATTTT. This chain connects TRBV7-2 to TRBJ2-3, with 8 bases identical to TRBD2. The J segment lost 1 base and the V segment lost 2 bases, leaving 2 bases of the junction unmatched. CDR1 and CDR2 (germline): SGHTA, FQGNSA. CDR3 length equals 15 residues.

The chain employs TRBV7-2 and TRBJ1-2; 8 bases map to TRBD1. Germline CDR1 SGHTA, CDR2 FQGNSA. The CDR3 loop spans 15 amino acids. The J segment lost 8 bases and the V segment lost 1 base, leaving 9 bases of the junction unmatched. CDR3 DNA: TGTGCCAGCAGCTTAGAGTACCAGGGGGCAAGCGGCTACACCTTC. Translation gives CASSLEYQGASGYTF.

This chain connects TRBV7-6 to TRBJ2-2; 7 nucleotides agree with TRBD1. Germline loops: CDR1 SGHVS, CDR2 FNYEAQ. The V gene end was trimmed by 5 bases and the J gene end by 5 bases; junction bases not matched to a gene: 11. The CDR3 length is 16 residues. CDR3 sequence: CASSERQGSATGELFF. As DNA, the CDR3 is TGTGCCAGCAGCGAAAGACAGGGATCGGCGACCGGGGAGCTGTTTTTT.

CDR3 bases: TGCAGCGTTGAAGACAACCTGGCAGGGGCCCCGCAGTATTTT. It is translated as CSVEDNLAGAPQYF. This rearrangement joins TRBV29-1 to TRBJ2-3; TRBD1 is a possible D gene (6 bases). The V gene lost 0 bases and the J gene lost 10 bases, with 17 bases spanning the gap. Germline V gene sequence: CDR1 SQVTM, CDR2 ANQGSEA. The CDR3 consists of 14 residues.